This T cell receptor beta chain was retrieved from a study of cytomegalovirus exposure and HLA in healthy donors. Study at large: Out of approximately 170 million T cells, an earlier analysis found fewer than 140 million unique TCR beta sequences in total. Of around 400 genotyped donors, roughly 81% grouped in the Caucasian-associated ancestry cluster.

The PCR ran on 60 Vbeta and 13 Jbeta primers. Repertoires were generated with immunoSEQ multiplex PCR, while TCRdb's copy carries only in-frame clones and drops some. The profile shows around 170,000 clones, around 86% of them singletons. V shed 1 base, J shed 4 bases, and the junction held 5 bases outside the gene matches. Germline V gene data show CDR1 as SGHTA and CDR2 as FQGTGA. The CDR3 is 16 residues long. Study observations and caveats: 15,000 to 20,000 TCR beta sequences were associated with HLA alleles at 0.05 false discovery rate in a later analysis. Across donors, sequencing depth was assumed by presence/absence analyses to be roughly uniform.

Concerning this clone: The antigen remains unidentified.

The source of this sequence is a man aged 40-50 years in good health and CMV-seropositive. Sequencing input: PBMCs. The chain combines TRBV7-3 with TRBJ2-2, with 8 bases fitting TRBD1. CDR3 protein: CASSLIGTGGTGELFF. The DNA for the CDR3 is TGTGCCAGCAGCTTAATCGGGACAGGAGGCACCGGGGAGCTGTTTTTT.